The 29 T cell receptor beta chains presented below share a single source sample, sequenced in a study of beta chain features in type 1 diabetes. The authors reverse transcribed all of the isolated RNA, so sequencing captured expressed TCRB transcripts. Repertoires were generated with immunoSEQ multiplex PCR, while TCRdb's copy carries only in-frame clones and drops some. The data show more than 300,000 clones, roughly 8% seen once. The specimen sequenced was central memory CD4+ T cells from blood. Receptors were obtained from a woman between 18 and 30 years old in good health.

V is TRBV28 and J is TRBJ2-1; no clear D. CDR1 and CDR2 (germline): MDHEN, SYDVKM. CDR3 length equals 13 residues. Trimming pared 4 bases from V and 6 bases from J, leaving 10 bases between. The CDR3 DNA reads TGTGCCAGCAGTTGGACCCACCGCAATGAGCAGTTCTTC. Translated: CASSWTHRNEQFF.

The chain joins TRBV4-3 to TRBJ2-7; D is ambiguous. The CDR3 consists of 14 residues. V was trimmed by 3 bases and J by 0 bases, leaving 9 bases between them. The germline CDR1 and CDR2 sequences are LGHNA and YSLEER. CDR3: CASSHKQSSYEQYF. The CDR3 region has the DNA TGCGCCAGCAGCCACAAACAGAGCTCCTACGAGCAGTACTTC.

The chain links TRBV4-2 to TRBJ2-5; 12 bases align to TRBD2. Trimming cost V 0 bases and J 3 bases; bases outside gene matches: 11. The CDR3 is 19 residues long. Germline lookup yields CDR1 LGHNA and CDR2 YNFKEQ. This CDR3 is CASSQEASGREAGKETQYF. The CDR3, as DNA: TGTGCCAGCAGCCAAGAGGCTAGCGGGAGGGAAGCGGGAAAAGAGACCCAGTACTTC.

This rearrangement joins TRBV7-9 to TRBJ2-5; unclear D gene. Looked up from germline, CDR1 is SEHNR and CDR2 is FQNEAQ (reference sequence). There are 10 residues in the CDR3. V shed 1 base and J shed 6 bases, with 0 bases lying between them. Here the CDR3 reads CASSLETQYF. CDR3 nucleotides: TGTGCCAGCAGCTTAGAGACCCAGTACTTC.

The V gene is TRBV7-2, the J gene TRBJ2-3; D perhaps matches TRBD2 (6 bases). The CDR3 spans 15 residues. Germline CDR1 is SGHTA and CDR2 is FQGNSA. V lost 3 bases and J 3 bases, leaving 13 bases between the germline ends. The CDR3 is CASSFSKGTTDTQYF. As DNA, the CDR3 is TGTGCCAGCAGCTTTAGTAAGGGGACTACAGATACGCAGTATTTT.

This clone was observed a handful of times. The chain joins TRBV28 to TRBJ2-1, with TRBD1 matching 7 bases. Trimming cost V 5 bases and J 3 bases; bases outside gene matches: 7. There are 15 residues in the CDR3. CDR1 MDHEN and CDR2 SYDVKM come from the germline V gene. Here the CDR3 DNA reads TGTGCCAGCAGTCAGACAGGGCTTATCTACAATGAGCAGTTCTTC. Translation: CASSQTGLIYNEQFF. Together with reference TRBV28 and TRBJ2-1, the CDR3 gives the full variable domain: DVKVTQSSRYLVKRTGEKVFLECVQDMDHENMFWYRQDPGLGLRLIYFSYDVKMKEKGDIPEGYSVSREKKERFSLILESASTNQTSMYLCASSQTGLIYNEQFFGPGTRLTVL.

The table lists this clone with a few counts. The gene calls are TRBV28 and TRBJ1-5, with D perhaps matching TRBD1 (5 bases). Trimming took 5 bases from V and 3 from J, leaving 8 bases between them. The V gene's germline CDR1 is MDHEN and CDR2 SYDVKM. The CDR3 length is 13 residues. The CDR3, as DNA: TGTGCCAGCAGTGACAGACCCAATCAGCCCCAGCATTTT. Translated: CASSDRPNQPQHF. The entire variable domain, with the rest obtained from reference TRBV28 and TRBJ1-5, is as follows: DVKVTQSSRYLVKRTGEKVFLECVQDMDHENMFWYRQDPGLGLRLIYFSYDVKMKEKGDIPEGYSVSREKKERFSLILESASTNQTSMYLCASSDRPNQPQHFGDGTRLSIL.

This clone has a count of ten or more. The chain is built from TRBV28 and TRBJ1-5; TRBD1 might be the D (5 bases). From germline, CDR1 is MDHEN and CDR2 SYDVKM. There are 13 residues in the CDR3. V was pared by 6 bases and J by 7 bases, with 13 bases between. CDR3 in amino acids: CASRSGWRQPQHF. CDR3 nucleotides: TGTGCCAGCAGGTCAGGGTGGCGGCAGCCCCAGCATTTT.

This clone has a handful of counts. This chain links TRBV6-5 with TRBJ2-7; D is unclear. Germline V CDR1 and CDR2: MNHEY, SVGAGI. V lost 5 bases and J 1 base, leaving 6 bases between the germline ends. The CDR3 spans 12 residues. As DNA, the CDR3 is TGTGCCAGCAGTGGCCTTTCCTACGAGCAGTACTTC. The encoded protein is CASSGLSYEQYF.

Ten or more counts support this clone. One end of the junction is discordant with germline, which a read error may explain. The V call is TRBV7-7, the J call TRBJ2-1; D is perhaps TRBD2 (7 bases). The CDR3 sequence is 15 residues long. Germline loops: CDR1 SSHAT, CDR2 FNYEAQ (reference sequence). This chain's CDR3 is CASSQGPGGHNEQFF. For the CDR3, the DNA is TGTGCTAGCAGCCAAGGACCGGGGGGCCACAATGAGCAGTTCTTC. The entire variable domain, with the rest obtained from reference TRBV7-7 and TRBJ2-1, is as follows: GAGVSQSPRYKVTKRGQDVTLRCDPISSHATLYWYQQALGQGPEFLTYFNYEAQPDKSGLPSDRFSAERPEGSISTLTIQRTEQRDSAMYRCASSQGPGGHNEQFFGPGTRLTVL.

This clone appeared a few times. The chain carries TRBV29-1 and TRBJ1-1, with D maybe TRBD1 (6 bases). The CDR3 is 12 residues long. CDR1 SQVTM and CDR2 ANQGSEA come from the germline V gene. The V and J ends lost 7 bases and 7 bases respectively, with 16 bases between them. CDR3 sequence reads: CSAGAGSSEAFF. In DNA form, the CDR3 reads TGCAGCGCGGGGGCAGGGTCTAGTGAAGCTTTCTTT.

This clone was seen a handful of times. This chain joins TRBV4-3 and TRBJ2-5; D may be TRBD2 (5 bases). V shed 3 bases and J shed 2 bases, with 10 bases lying between them. The germline gives CDR1 LGHNA, CDR2 YSLEER. This CDR3 contains 14 residues. This chain's CDR3 is CASSQIANQETQYF. Written as DNA, the CDR3 is TGCGCCAGCAGCCAGATAGCGAATCAAGAGACCCAGTACTTC.

A few counts support this clone. The gene calls are TRBV28 and TRBJ2-3; D ambiguous. Per the germline V gene, CDR1 is MDHEN and CDR2 is SYDVKM. The ends were cut back, 3 bases at V and 7 bases at J, with 5 bases in the middle. This CDR3 has 11 amino acids. CDR3: CASSLSHTQYF. CDR3 bases: TGTGCCAGCAGTTTGAGTCATACGCAGTATTTT.

In its sample, this clone was seen a few times. The chain couples TRBV5-1 to TRBJ2-3; D is perhaps TRBD1 (6 bases). The germline V gene encodes CDR1 SGHRS and CDR2 YFSETQ. The V and J ends lost 3 bases and 5 bases respectively, with 13 bases between them. The CDR3 runs 14 residues. CDR3 sequence (DNA): TGCGCCAGCAGCTGGTGGGACACACAAGATACGCAGTATTTT. Translation gives CASSWWDTQDTQYF.

This clone has a count of ten or more. The chain carries TRBV2 and TRBJ2-3, with a possible D match to TRBD1 (6 bases). The germline CDR1 and CDR2 sequences are SNHLY and FYNNEI. Between the trimmed V and J ends, which lost 8 bases and 2 bases, there was a span of 17 bases. The CDR3 runs 15 residues. CDR3 DNA sequence: TGTGCCAGCGGGGACGAGGGGACAACCACAGATACGCAGTATTTT. This encodes CASGDEGTTTDTQYF.

This clone was recorded many times. This chain connects TRBV29-1 to TRBJ2-3; D remains unclear. Germline CDR1 SQVTM, CDR2 ANQGSEA. This CDR3 has 11 amino acids. Trimming stripped 8 bases from V and 5 bases from J, with 11 bases between. Written as DNA, the CDR3 is TGCAGCCACCGGGCCCAAGATACGCAGTATTTT. This gives the protein CSHRAQDTQYF.

The chain carries TRBV5-1 and TRBJ2-3; 10 positions agree with TRBD2. V dropped 1 base and J dropped 6; count of bases not matched to a gene: 5. CDR3 length equals 15 residues. Germline loops: CDR1 SGHRS, CDR2 YFSETQ. CDR3 bases: TGCGCCAGCAGCTTGAGCGGGAGGGCCCCGGATACGCAGTATTTT. Protein: CASSLSGRAPDTQYF.

This chain joins TRBV11-2 and TRBJ2-1; 8 bases are a match to TRBD2. The CDR3 runs 16 residues. Germline V gene data show CDR1 as SGHAT and CDR2 as FQNNGV. Trimming cost V 5 bases and J 4 bases; bases outside gene matches: 10. CDR3 DNA: TGTGCCAGCAGCCCCCTTAGCGGGATCGTTTACAATGAGCAGTTCTTC. This encodes CASSPLSGIVYNEQFF.

V is TRBV7-9 and J is TRBJ1-1, with D unresolved. The germline gives CDR1 SEHNR, CDR2 FQNEAQ (reference sequence). V dropped 3 bases and J dropped 13 bases, with 12 bases sitting between them. The CDR3 consists of 11 residues. The chain's CDR3 is CASSFRSDLFF. CDR3 sequence (DNA): TGTGCCAGCAGCTTCAGGTCGGACCTTTTCTTT.

The rearrangement uses TRBV4-2 and TRBJ2-5, with 8 bases fitting TRBD2. V lost 1 base, J lost 4 bases, and 5 bases stayed unmatched. Germline loops: CDR1 LGHNA, CDR2 YNFKEQ. The CDR3 sequence is 15 residues long. In DNA form, the CDR3 reads TGTGCCAGCAGCCAAGCGGGAGGGCCGGGAGAGACCCAGTACTTC. Residues: CASSQAGGPGETQYF.

This clone has at least ten counts. The CDR3 sequence is CASGSTGKTYNEQFF. CDR3 nucleotides: TGTGCTAGTGGCTCAACAGGGAAAACCTACAATGAGCAGTTCTTC. The V call is TRBV12-5, the J call TRBJ2-1; D possibly corresponds to TRBD1 (6 bases). The CDR3 covers 15 residues. Trimming removed 6 bases from V and 2 bases from J, with 14 bases in between. Germline CDR1 is LGHNT and CDR2 is FRNRAP. Using reference TRBV12-5 and TRBJ2-1 for the parts outside the CDR3, the full variable domain is DARVTQTPRHKVTEMGQEVTMRCQPILGHNTVFWYRQTMMQGLELLAYFRNRAPLDDSGMPKDRFSAEMPDATLATLKIQPSEPRDSAVYFCASGSTGKTYNEQFFGPGTRLTVL.

The chain couples TRBV4-2 to TRBJ1-5; no clear D gene. The CDR3 is made up of 15 amino acids. Germline assignment: CDR1 LGHNA and CDR2 YNFKEQ. V gave up 4 bases and J gave up 4 bases, with 14 bases separating them. As DNA, the CDR3 is TGTGCCAGCAGCCCACGGGGAGGGTGGAATCAGCCCCAGCATTTT. This encodes CASSPRGGWNQPQHF.

Ten or more counts support this clone. This chain uses TRBV11-2 with TRBJ1-2, with 7 nucleotides matching TRBD1. After removal of 4 bases from V and 4 bases from J, the junction contained 3 bases not matched to a gene. CDR3 length equals 13 residues. From germline, CDR1 is SGHAT and CDR2 FQNNGV. The CDR3 sequence is CASSSNRGYGYTF. CDR3 nucleotides: TGTGCCAGCAGCTCCAACAGGGGCTATGGCTACACCTTC.

This chain joins TRBV4-2 and TRBJ2-3, with unresolved D. The CDR3 length is 13 residues. Trimming left V 4 bases short and J 3 bases short, with 8 bases between. CDR1 and CDR2 from the germline V gene are LGHNA and YNFKEQ. This chain's CDR3 is CASSPSWTDTQYF. The CDR3 nucleotides are TGTGCCAGCAGCCCCTCGTGGACAGATACGCAGTATTTT.

This clone came up a few times. This chain joins TRBV2 and TRBJ2-1; D assignment may be TRBD1 or TRBD2 (6 bases each). Germline V gene lookup returns CDR1 SNHLY and CDR2 FYNNEI. CDR3 size: 13 residues. Between the trimmed V and J ends, which lost 6 bases and 7 bases, there was a span of 13 bases. CDR3 coding DNA: TGTGCCAGCAGGAGGGGGGCCGGGAATGAGCAGTTCTTC. The encoded protein is CASRRGAGNEQFF.

To note about this clone: An end of the junction differs from the germline gene, which may be a read error. The chain is built from TRBV6-1 and TRBJ2-7; perhaps D is TRBD1 or TRBD2 (5 bases each). The CDR3 runs to 15 residues. Germline values: CDR1 MNHNS, CDR2 SASEGT. In nucleotides, the CDR3 is TGTGCCATCAGTGAGAGGGCGACAGCCTCCTACGAGCAGTACTTC. This gives the protein CAISERATASYEQYF.

This clone was seen ten or more times. The chain couples TRBV6-6 to TRBJ2-7; D unresolved. Germline-derived CDR1 and CDR2 are MNHNY and SVGAGI (reference sequence). The CDR3 is 11 residues long. Trimming shortened V by 5 bases and J by 3 bases, and 5 bases separated the two germline ends. CDR3 in amino acids: CASSAHYEQYF. As DNA, the CDR3 is TGTGCCAGCAGTGCCCACTACGAGCAGTACTTC.

This clone was detected a few times. The rearrangement links TRBV5-4 to TRBJ2-1, with 13 bases fitting TRBD2. CDR3 size: 17 residues. Per the germline V gene, CDR1 is SGHNT and CDR2 is YYREEE (reference sequence). V dropped 3 bases and J dropped 6; count of bases not matched to a gene: 9. The chain's CDR3 is CASSSGTSGKAGNEQFF. CDR3 coding DNA: TGTGCCAGCAGCTCAGGGACTAGCGGGAAAGCTGGCAATGAGCAGTTCTTC.

This clone was recorded many times. This chain joins TRBV7-2 and TRBJ2-4; D not certain. Trimming removed 4 bases from V and 7 bases from J, with 5 bases in between. This CDR3 has 11 residues. Per the germline V gene, CDR1 is SGHTA and CDR2 is FQGNSA. CDR3 DNA sequence: TGTGCCAGCAGCTACAGTAACATTCAGTACTTC. The encoded protein is CASSYSNIQYF.